These 20 T cell receptor beta chains were all obtained from the same sample, sequenced in a study of blood T cell repertoires in COVID-19. Profiling relied on immunoSEQ multiplex PCR, and the TCRdb table lists in-frame clones only, not all of them. The sample shows about 210,000 clones, 80% to 90% of them seen only once. Material: peripheral blood. The receptors were gathered from a woman in her fifties or sixties with acute or convalescent COVID-19.

This chain connects TRBV7-3 to TRBJ2-7; tentatively, D is TRBD1 (5 bases). Germline lookup yields CDR1 SGHTA and CDR2 FQGTGA. The CDR3 is 14 amino acids. V was clipped by 5 bases and J by 2 bases, with 13 bases between them. The CDR3 DNA reads as TGTGCCAGCAGCCCAGGGCCAGGGCCCTACGAGCAGTACTTC. This gives the protein CASSPGPGPYEQYF.

J is TRBJ2-2 and V is TRBV5-1, with TRBD1 matching over 7 bases. The V and J ends lost 3 bases and 3 bases, in that order; junction bases with no gene match: 14. In germline, CDR1 is SGHRS, CDR2 YFSETQ. There are 18 residues in the CDR3. The CDR3 region has the DNA TGCGCCAGCAGCTCATACAGGGGTTTGGACCGGGACACCGGGGAGCTGTTTTTT. Encoded protein: CASSSYRGLDRDTGELFF. Using reference TRBV5-1 and TRBJ2-2 for the parts outside the CDR3, the full variable domain is KAGVTQTPRYLIKTRGQQVTLSCSPISGHRSVSWYQQTPGQGLQFLFEYFSETQRNKGNFPGRFSGRQFSNSRSEMNVSTLELGDSALYLCASSSYRGLDRDTGELFFGEGSRLTVL.

In nucleotides, the CDR3 is TGCGCCAGCAACTCCCCCTACGAGCAGTACTTC. Protein product: CASNSPYEQYF. The chain links TRBV5-1 to TRBJ2-7; D is unresolved. Between the trimmed V and J ends, which lost 6 bases and 2 bases, there was a span of 6 bases. The germline V gene encodes CDR1 SGHRS and CDR2 YFSETQ. The CDR3 has 11 amino acids.

This chain links TRBV3-1 (or the pseudogene TRBV3-2) with TRBJ2-1; perhaps TRBD1 as D (6 bases). Germline CDR1 reads LGHDT; CDR2 reads YNNKEL (reference sequence). The CDR3 extends over 16 amino acids. The V gene lost 1 base and the J gene lost 3 bases, with 13 bases spanning the gap. This CDR3 is CASSQVGQGYYNEQFF. DNA of the CDR3: TGTGCCAGCAGCCAAGTAGGTCAGGGGTACTACAATGAGCAGTTCTTC.

For the CDR3, the DNA is TGTGCCAGCAGCCTCGGGGGGGGCTACTATGGCTACACCTTC. Protein product: CASSLGGGYYGYTF. V is TRBV11-2 and J is TRBJ1-2; D might be TRBD1 (6 bases). V was trimmed by 5 bases and J by 3 bases, leaving 13 bases between them. This CDR3 is built from 14 residues. The germline gives CDR1 SGHAT, CDR2 FQNNGV.

Details on this clone: An end of the junction does not agree with germline; a read error may underlie this. The chain combines TRBV7-7 with TRBJ2-5, with D perhaps TRBD1 or TRBD2 (9 bases each). Germline values: CDR1 SSHAT, CDR2 FNYEAQ (reference sequence). This CDR3 spans 15 amino acids. The CDR3 DNA follows: TGTGCTAGCAGCGGGGGGACAGGGACCTCGGGGACCCAGTACTTC. Amino acids: CASSGGTGTSGTQYF.

This clone was picked up one time. The genes are TRBV5-1 and TRBJ1-1, with D tentatively TRBD1 (6 bases). In germline, CDR1 is SGHRS, CDR2 YFSETQ. V was shortened by 0 bases and J by 0 bases, with 21 bases between the two germline ends. The CDR3 runs to 19 residues. The chain's CDR3 is CASSLVIRTHEGVNTEAFF. In DNA, the CDR3 is TGCGCCAGCAGCTTGGTGATCAGGACCCACGAGGGGGTGAACACTGAAGCTTTCTTT.

In nucleotides, the CDR3 is TGTGCCAGCAGTCCGACCGGGACAGGGGTAATCGAGCAGTACTTC. Encoded protein: CASSPTGTGVIEQYF. The rearrangement joins TRBV28 to TRBJ2-7; 10 nucleotides align to TRBD1. Trimming removed 5 bases from V and 6 bases from J; junction bases left unmatched: 10. This CDR3 has 15 residues. Per germline, CDR1 MDHEN and CDR2 SYDVKM.

This chain connects TRBV5-1 to TRBJ2-7, with TRBD1 identical over 12 bases. The CDR3 has 16 amino acids. With V trimmed by 7 bases and J by 4 bases, 12 bases remained unmatched. The germline V gene has CDR1 SGHRS and CDR2 YFSETQ. The CDR3 DNA reads TGCGCCAGCTACCTACTCCCGGGACAGGGGGCATACGAGCAGTACTTC. Translated, it gives CASYLLPGQGAYEQYF.

This chain joins TRBV19 and TRBJ2-7; 8 bases map to TRBD1. The V gene's germline CDR1 is LNHDA and CDR2 SQIVND (reference sequence). J gave up 3 bases and V 3 bases, and 4 bases lay outside the gene matches. This CDR3 spans 14 amino acids. The CDR3 sequence is CASSISGGVYEQYF. CDR3 DNA sequence: TGTGCCAGTAGTATCTCAGGGGGCGTCTACGAGCAGTACTTC.

The CDR3 loop is CASSLIGRNNEQFF. DNA of the CDR3: TGTGCCAGCAGCTTAATCGGGAGGAACAATGAGCAGTTCTTC. The chain links TRBV7-2 to TRBJ2-1; 7 nucleotides agree with TRBD2. Germline V gene data show CDR1 as SGHTA and CDR2 as FQGNSA. V trimming: 2 bases; J trimming: 5 bases; junction bases outside the gene matches: 3. The CDR3 has 14 residues.

Only one count was recorded for this clone. The genes are TRBV9 and TRBJ2-2; the match to TRBD2 covers 11 bases. CDR3 length equals 18 residues. Trimming removed 4 bases from V and 5 bases from J; junction bases left unmatched: 13. CDR1 and CDR2 from the germline V gene are SGDLS and YYNGEE. The DNA of the CDR3 is TGTGCCAGCAGCATCAACCTACTAGCGGGAGTACGGACCGGGGAGCTGTTTTTT. It codes for CASSINLLAGVRTGELFF.

The V and J genes are TRBV4-1 and TRBJ1-4, with D possibly TRBD1 on 5 matching bases. V was clipped by 1 base and J by 8 bases, with 14 bases between them. Germline V gene sequence: CDR1 MGHRA, CDR2 YSYEKL. The CDR3 runs 15 residues. DNA for the CDR3: TGCGCCAGCAGCCAAGCGGAGGGGCAGGGCGAAAAACTGTTTTTT. It is translated as CASSQAEGQGEKLFF.

This clone was seen a single time. The CDR3 sequence is CASRRGGTSYEQYF. CDR3 nucleotides: TGTGCCAGCAGGAGGGGGGGAACTAGCTACGAGCAGTACTTC. The J gene is TRBJ2-7, the V gene TRBV2; D is perhaps TRBD2 (7 bases). Looked up from germline, CDR1 is SNHLY and CDR2 is FYNNEI. The CDR3 length is 14 residues. V was shortened by 6 bases and J by 3 bases, with 15 bases between the two germline ends.

The genes are TRBV6-6 and TRBJ2-1, with D possibly TRBD1 on 5 matching bases. With 6 bases removed from V and 7 bases from J, the gap between germline ends came to 13 bases. The V gene's germline CDR1 is MNHNY and CDR2 SVGAGI (reference sequence). The CDR3 has 13 residues. The CDR3 protein is CASRLQQVNEQFF. CDR3 DNA: TGTGCCAGCAGATTACAACAGGTGAATGAGCAGTTCTTC.

The CDR3 loop is CASSLGLQETQYF. The CDR3, as DNA: TGCGCCAGCAGCTTGGGACTTCAAGAGACCCAGTACTTC. The chain is built from TRBV5-1 and TRBJ2-5, with D uncertain. The CDR3 loop spans 13 amino acids. CDR1 and CDR2 (germline): SGHRS, YFSETQ. The germline V and J ends were trimmed by 0 bases and 2 bases, with 5 bases remaining between them.

The CDR3 DNA follows: TGTGCCAGCAGCTCCGGGACAGGGGGCTTGAGGGCCCCTGAAGCTTTCTTT. This codes for CASSSGTGGLRAPEAFF. V is TRBV5-8 and J is TRBJ1-1, with TRBD1 identical over 12 bases. CDR3 length: 17 residues. V dropped 3 bases and J dropped 6; count of bases not matched to a gene: 12. Germline assignment: CDR1 SGHTS and CDR2 YDEGEE.

The chain links TRBV5-1 to TRBJ2-7; TRBD2 aligns across 11 bases. The CDR3 is made up of 15 amino acids. Germline V gives CDR1 SGHRS, CDR2 YFSETQ. Germline trimming cut 4 bases from V and 6 bases from J; bases unmatched to any gene: 9. This CDR3 is CASSKIAGGHFEQYF. In DNA form, the CDR3 reads TGCGCCAGCAGCAAAATAGCGGGAGGGCATTTCGAGCAGTACTTC.

The gene calls are TRBV9 and TRBJ2-7; 7 bases are shared with TRBD1. The V gene's germline CDR1 is SGDLS and CDR2 YYNGEE. The V and J ends lost 4 bases and 6 bases, in that order; junction bases with no gene match: 13. CDR3 length: 15 amino acids. The chain's CDR3 is CASSRVPTGPSEQYF. CDR3 in DNA: TGTGCCAGCAGCCGGGTCCCGACAGGGCCCAGCGAGCAGTACTTC.

In its sample, this clone was seen once. The chain uses TRBV5-5 and TRBJ2-1; TRBD2 agrees at 10 bases. This CDR3 is built from 17 residues. The J segment lost 9 bases and the V segment lost 0 bases, leaving 12 bases of the junction unmatched. Germline loops: CDR1 SGHKS, CDR2 YYEKEE (reference sequence). The CDR3 loop reads CASSLVSRLAGVSEQFF. The CDR3 nucleotides are TGTGCCAGCAGCTTGGTCTCTCGGCTAGCGGGAGTATCTGAGCAGTTCTTC.